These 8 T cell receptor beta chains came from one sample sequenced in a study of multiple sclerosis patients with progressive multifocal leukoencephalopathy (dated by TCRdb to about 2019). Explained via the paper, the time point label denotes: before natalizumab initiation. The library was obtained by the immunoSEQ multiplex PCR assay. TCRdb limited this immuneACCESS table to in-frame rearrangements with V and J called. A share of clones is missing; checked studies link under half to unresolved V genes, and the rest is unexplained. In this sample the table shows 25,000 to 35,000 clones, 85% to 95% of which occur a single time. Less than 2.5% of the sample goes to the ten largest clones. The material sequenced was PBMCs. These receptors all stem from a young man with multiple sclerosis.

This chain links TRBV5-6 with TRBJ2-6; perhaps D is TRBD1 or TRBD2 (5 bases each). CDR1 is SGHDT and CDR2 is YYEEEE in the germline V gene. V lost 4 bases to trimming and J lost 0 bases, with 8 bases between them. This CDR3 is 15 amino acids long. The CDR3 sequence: CASSLGPSGANVLTF. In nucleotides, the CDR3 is TGTGCCAGCAGCCTGGGACCCTCTGGGGCCAACGTCCTGACTTTC.

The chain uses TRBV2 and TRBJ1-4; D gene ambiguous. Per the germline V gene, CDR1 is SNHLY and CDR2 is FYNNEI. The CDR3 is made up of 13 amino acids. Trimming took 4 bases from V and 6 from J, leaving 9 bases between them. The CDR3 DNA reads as TGTGCCAGCAGTGTGTGGGCGGATGAAAAACTGTTTTTT. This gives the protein CASSVWADEKLFF.

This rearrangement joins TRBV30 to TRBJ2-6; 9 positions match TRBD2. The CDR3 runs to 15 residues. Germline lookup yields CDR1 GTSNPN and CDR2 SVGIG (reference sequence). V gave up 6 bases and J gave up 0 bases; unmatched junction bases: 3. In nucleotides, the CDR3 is TGTGCCTGCGCTAGCGGGAACTCTGGGGCCAACGTCCTGACTTTC. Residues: CACASGNSGANVLTF.

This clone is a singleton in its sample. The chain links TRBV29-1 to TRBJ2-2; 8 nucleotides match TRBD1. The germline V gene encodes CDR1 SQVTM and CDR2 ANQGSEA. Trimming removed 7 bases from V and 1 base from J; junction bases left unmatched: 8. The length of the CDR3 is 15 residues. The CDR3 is CSAAGTGENTGELFF. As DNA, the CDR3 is TGCAGCGCGGCTGGGACAGGCGAGAACACCGGGGAGCTGTTTTTT.

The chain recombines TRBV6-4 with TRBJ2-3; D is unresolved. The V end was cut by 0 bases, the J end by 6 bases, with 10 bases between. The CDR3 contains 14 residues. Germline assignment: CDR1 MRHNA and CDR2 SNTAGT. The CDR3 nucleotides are TGTGCCAGCAGTGACTCGGAAGGGTCCGATACGCAGTATTTT. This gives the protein CASSDSEGSDTQYF.

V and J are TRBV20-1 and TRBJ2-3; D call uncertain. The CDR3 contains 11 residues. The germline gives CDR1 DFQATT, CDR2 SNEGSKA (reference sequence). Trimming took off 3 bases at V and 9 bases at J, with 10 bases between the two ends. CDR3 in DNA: TGCAGTGCTAGCGGACGAGCGACGCAGTATTTT. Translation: CSASGRATQYF.

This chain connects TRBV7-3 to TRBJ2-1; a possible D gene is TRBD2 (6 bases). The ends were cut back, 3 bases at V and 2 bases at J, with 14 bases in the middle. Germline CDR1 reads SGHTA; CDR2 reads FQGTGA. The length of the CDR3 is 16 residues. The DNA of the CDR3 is TGTGCCAGCAGCTTTCTAGCGACTCCCCCCTACAATGAGCAGTTCTTC. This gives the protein CASSFLATPPYNEQFF.

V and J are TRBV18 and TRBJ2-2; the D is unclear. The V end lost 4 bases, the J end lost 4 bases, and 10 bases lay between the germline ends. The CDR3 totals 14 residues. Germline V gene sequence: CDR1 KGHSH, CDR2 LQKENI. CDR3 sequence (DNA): TGTGCCAGCTCACTAGGACCCGTCACCGGGGAGCTGTTTTTT. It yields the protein CASSLGPVTGELFF. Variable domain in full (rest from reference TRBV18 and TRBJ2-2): NAGVMQNPRHLVRRRGQEARLRCSPMKGHSHVYWYRQLPEEGLKFMVYLQKENIIDESGMPKERFSAEFPKEGPSILRIQQVVRGDSAAYFCASSLGPVTGELFFGEGSRLTVL.